This entry concerns a single T cell receptor beta chain. Its antigen is unknown. There are no base qualities to consult, and no much larger clone falls within one base. After around eleven days of culture, CD4+ T cells were isolated with the EasySep CD4+ T cell isolation kit. None of the healthy vaccine recipients had a prior SARS-CoV-2 infection, which was confirmed by nucleocapsid antibody tests that came back negative both before and after vaccination. Half of the culture medium was replaced with fresh IL-2-containing medium on days 3 and 7. Unless otherwise noted, each peptide stimulation condition was cultured in triplicate wells. PBMC were separated from whole blood using Ficoll-Paque Plus gradient centrifugation and were then either cryopreserved at -140C or used fresh. The QIAamp micro DNA kit was used to extract genomic DNA from the cultured CD4+ T cells. The entry originates in a study of vaccination effects on CD4 cells after COVID-19 (dated by TCRdb to between 2022 and 2023). About the study as a whole: The ViraFEST assay stimulated PBMC with viral peptide pools and then used TCR sequencing to identify antigen-specific CD4+ T cell clonotypes by expansion. Each participant got two doses of an mRNA SARS-CoV-2 vaccine, either BNT162b2 or mRNA-1273. In both COVID-19 convalescent patients and infection-naive vaccine recipients, the study compared SARS-CoV-2 spike-specific CD4+ TCR repertoires from before mRNA vaccination with those from after it. Each well held over 1.5 million PBMC cultured in IMDM containing approximately 5% human AB serum, roughly 9.6 IU/ml IL-2 and gentamicin, along with 10 ug/ml peptides. The full study included over 8 COVID-19 convalescent patients and several SARS-CoV-2-naive healthy vaccine recipients. In the study, cultures from other donors were sequenced using the Oncomine TCR Beta short-read assay on an Illumina iSeq 100.

Here V drops 4 bases and J drops 0 bases, and the junction holds 7 bases not matched to any gene. In the germline V gene, CDR1 corresponds to SGHRS and CDR2 to YFSETQ. The CDR3 runs 17 residues from the cysteine to the phenylalanine. Only the CDR3 DNA is retained, 51 bases long and in frame from the first base. Study-wide findings and limitations: The study was limited by a small number of convalescent patients, and early post-infection timepoints were lacking. In healthy vaccine recipients, vaccine-induced clones were almost all SARS-CoV-2 mono-reactive, with only 1 of 255 cross-reactive with common cold coronaviruses. Both infection-induced and vaccine-induced clones contracted markedly at late post-vaccination timepoints, which is consistent with waning T cell responses.

Libraries were constructed by the immunoSEQ multiplex PCR assay. DNA from the cultured, isolated CD4+ T cells was subjected to TCR beta CDR3 sequencing. Regarding the original processing steps: Non-productive TCR sequences were discarded, and reads were trimmed to the CDR3 region, with only CDR3s of 7 or more amino acids retained. The MANAFEST web app was used to identify antigen-specific clonotypes by comparing expansion in peptide wells with expansion in reference cultures. Positive clones required FDR<0.05 expansion versus reference and all other wells, odds ratio above 5, and frequency above 0.1% in two replicate wells. Clonotypes significantly expanded in SARS-CoV-2 spike wells and in at least one common cold coronavirus spike condition were defined as cross-reactive. CDR3 similarity was assessed by Levenshtein distance using the stringdist R package, and unrooted trees were constructed with ape in R 3.6.1. TCRdb retrieved this table from immuneACCESS and kept in-frame rearrangements only. Not all clones are present; in checked studies, unresolved V genes account for under half, and no reason is known for the remainder. The V and J calls and clone size are taken from that table; D and trimming were inferred from the DNA. The sample yields tens of thousands of clones; 68% were counted once. The ten largest make up roughly 4.2% of the sample.

The origin of this receptor is a human donor who received a COVID-19 vaccine. The rearrangement joined TRBV5-1 to TRBJ2-6; 7 bases in the middle match TRBD1. This material consisted of CD4+ T cells from PBMCs cultured without peptide, taken before COVID-19 vaccination. The nucleotide sequence is given as TGCGCCAGCAGCCCGGGACAGAGGAGCTCTGGGGCCAACGTCCTGACTTTC. Translated, it gives CASSPGQRSSGANVLTF.